The clone carrying this T cell receptor beta chain is categorized as medium-sized. V was cut by 8 bases and J by 7 bases, with 14 bases left in between. The CDR3 extends over 12 amino acids. Germline V gene sequence: CDR1 SNHLY, CDR2 FYNNEI. TCRdb analysed the RT-PCR reads with MiXCR anew, one entry per CDR3 protein. The data show 2,700 or so distinct CDR3 sequences, roughly a sixth seen once. The data derive from a study of patients and donors after allogeneic stem cell transplantation. The rearrangement links TRBV2 to TRBJ2-5; D gene uncertain. The sequenced material came from blood, either unsorted or a sorted T cell fraction (not recorded which). The receptor was derived from a human donor who was either an allogeneic HSCT recipient or a stem cell or donor lymphocyte infusion donor (not recorded which). It is not recorded whose cells these are; they may come from a transplant donor. CDR3 sequence (DNA): TGTGCCAGCGCCATAGGGTTAGCGACCCAGTACTTC. It specifies CASAIGLATQYF. Full variable domain (outside the CDR3, taken from reference TRBV2 and TRBJ2-5): EPEVTQTPSHQVTQMGQEVILRCVPISNHLYFYWYRQILGQKVEFLVSFYNNEISEKSEIFDDQFSVERPDGSNFTLKIRSTKLEDSAMYFCASAIGLATQYFGPGTRLLVL.